The table lists the clone carrying this T cell receptor (beta chain) with many counts. The data stem from a study of blood T cell repertoires in COVID-19. Across the whole study: COVID-19 samples collected from the United States, Italy and Spain covered acute and convalescent phases. Sources were T cells, B-cell-depleted T cells, or PBMCs; the material itself was cDNA or gDNA.

Trimming removed 5 bases from V and 4 bases from J, with 11 bases in between. This CDR3 spans 13 amino acids. Germline values: CDR1 SGHVS, CDR2 FQNEAQ. Source study methods: Using reference gene primer amplification, nucleated cell counts were estimated. The method was immunoSEQ multiplex PCR; TCRdb's version includes in-frame clones alone and lacks a portion of them. V and J calls and clone size are given by that table; D and trimming were obtained from the DNA. Among roughly 260,000 clones listed, roughly 80% were seen once. The V gene is TRBV7-8, the J gene TRBJ1-2; tentatively, D is TRBD1 (6 bases). The sequenced sample was peripheral blood. This receptor was identified in a woman in her 70s with acute or convalescent COVID-19. Here the CDR3 reads CASSEDRFYGYTF. CDR3 nucleotides: TGTGCCAGCAGCGAAGACAGGTTCTATGGCTACACCTTC.